The T cell receptor beta chain under discussion was sequenced for a study of T cell responses to AZD1222 COVID-19 vaccine. This clone was detected only a few times. Antigen: not known. Only in-frame clones appear in the TCRdb table, and some are missing; sequencing was by immunoSEQ multiplex PCR. The data hold more than 60,000 clones, with around 90% observed a single time. Study observations and caveats: Sampling captured repertoires only after the peak T cell response.

Germline CDR1 and CDR2: SEHNR and FQNEAQ (reference sequence). This CDR3 contains 16 residues. Trimming left V 2 bases short and J 0 bases short, with 11 bases between. V and J are TRBV7-9 and TRBJ1-3; unclear D gene. This sequence was found in an adult who received the AZD1222 COVID-19 vaccine. This specimen consisted of peripheral blood, obtained 28 days after the second AZD1222 dose. CDR3 in DNA: TGTGCCAGCAGCTTACAAGGGCTCTTCTCTGGAAACACCATATATTTT. It codes for CASSLQGLFSGNTIYF. The variable domain in full, with the rest retrieved from reference TRBV7-9 and TRBJ1-3, is DTGVSQNPRHKITKRGQNVTFRCDPISEHNRLYWYRQTLGQGPEFLTYFQNEAQLEKSRLLSDRFSAERPKGSFSTLEIQRTEQGDSAMYLCASSLQGLFSGNTIYFGEGSWLTVV.